The 6 T cell receptor beta chains listed next were all sequenced from one sample in a study of cytomegalovirus exposure and HLA in healthy donors. Clones were read by immunoSEQ multiplex PCR, and TCRdb kept only the in-frame ones, dropping some. The repertoire has 200,000 to 250,000 clones, 75% to 90% of them found once; the top ten carry roughly an eighth. Input material: PBMCs. Every receptor here comes from a woman in her 30s in good health and CMV-seropositive.

The rearrangement links TRBV7-9 to TRBJ2-7, with a possible D match to TRBD2 (6 bases). V was pared by 0 bases and J by 5 bases, with 11 bases between. This CDR3 has 14 amino acids. The germline gives CDR1 SEHNR, CDR2 FQNEAQ (reference sequence). CDR3 coding DNA: TGTGCCAGCAGCTTAGCGGGACTGGGGAACGAGCAGTACTTC. It translates to CASSLAGLGNEQYF.

This clone came up a few times. V gene TRBV4-3 combines with J gene TRBJ2-1, with 7 bases aligning to TRBD2. The J segment lost 2 bases and the V segment lost 3 bases, leaving 10 bases of the junction unmatched. This CDR3 has 17 residues. Germline-derived CDR1 and CDR2 are LGHNA and YSLEER. CDR3 region: CASSQLAGEPPYNEQFF. The CDR3 nucleotides read TGCGCCAGCAGCCAGCTCGCGGGAGAGCCCCCCTACAATGAGCAGTTCTTC.

The rearrangement links TRBV5-4 to TRBJ2-3; TRBD2 matches 7 bases. This CDR3 is 14 amino acids long. The germline gives CDR1 SGHNT, CDR2 YYREEE (reference sequence). The ends lost 4 bases at V and 4 bases at J; junction bases unmatched: 6. The CDR3 coding sequence is TGTGCCAGCAGCCCATTGGGGGGGTCAGATACGCAGTATTTT. This codes for CASSPLGGSDTQYF.

The chain is built from TRBV10-1 and TRBJ2-2; no clear D. V was clipped by 4 bases and J by 5 bases, with 5 bases between them. The CDR3 sequence is 12 residues long. Looked up from germline, CDR1 is WNHNN and CDR2 is SYGVQD (reference sequence). Here the CDR3 DNA reads TGCGCCAGCAGTGTCCTTACCGGGGAGCTGTTTTTT. It translates to CASSVLTGELFF.

This clone has a single count. The chain has TRBV14 and TRBJ1-1, with D possibly TRBD1 on 6 matching bases. V shed 5 bases and J shed 3 bases, with 10 bases lying between them. Germline V gene data show CDR1 as SGHDN and CDR2 as FVKESK. The CDR3 is 13 residues long. CDR3 residues: CASSWGRYTEAFF. In nucleotides, the CDR3 is TGTGCCAGCAGCTGGGGGCGGTACACTGAAGCTTTCTTT.

This clone was detected once. The chain combines TRBV11-2 with TRBJ2-1; D gene ambiguous. V was pared by 2 bases and J by 6 bases, with 5 bases between. The CDR3 has 12 residues. CDR1 and CDR2 from the germline V gene are SGHAT and FQNNGV. The CDR3 loop is CASSLQANEQFF. CDR3 nucleotide sequence: TGTGCCAGCAGCTTACAGGCCAATGAGCAGTTCTTC.